These 10 T cell receptor beta chains were all obtained from the same sample, sequenced in a study of T cell repertoires in cytomegalovirus infection. A single record per CDR3 protein comes from TCRdb applying MiXCR to the reads. The data hold 250,000 to 300,000 distinct CDR3 sequences, with 9.1% observed a single time. The sequenced sample consisted of PBMCs. Receptors originate from a human donor in good health (CMV status not recorded). Some clones in this sample may be carry-over from other donors' samples.

This clonotype was counted ten times or more. The chain couples TRBV28 to TRBJ1-6; D not certain. The germline gives CDR1 MDHEN, CDR2 SYDVKM. The CDR3 sequence is 15 residues long. Trimming removed 2 bases at V and 0 bases at J, with 5 bases between. CDR3 loop: CASSLHSSYNSPLHF. The CDR3 coding sequence is TGTGCCAGCAGTTTACATAGCTCCTATAATTCACCCCTCCACTTT.

This clonotype was observed many times. V usage is TRBV19 and J usage is TRBJ2-7, with a tentative D call TRBD1 (7 bases). The CDR3 loop spans 13 amino acids. Germline V gene sequence: CDR1 LNHDA, CDR2 SQIVND (reference sequence). Trimming left V 5 bases short and J 3 bases short, with 11 bases between. This chain's CDR3 is CASSSGGNYEQYF. CDR3 DNA: TGTGCCAGTAGTTCAGGGGGGAACTACGAGCAGTACTTC. Full variable domain (outside the CDR3, taken from reference TRBV19 and TRBJ2-7): DGGITQSPKYLFRKEGQNVTLSCEQNLNHDAMYWYRQDPGQGLRLIYYSQIVNDFQKGDIAEGYSVSREKKESFPLTVTSAQKNPTAFYLCASSSGGNYEQYFGPGTRLTVT.

The genes are TRBV29-1 and TRBJ2-1; 8 bases match TRBD2. Germline assignment: CDR1 SQVTM and CDR2 ANQGSEA. Trimming removed 5 bases from V and 3 bases from J; junction bases left unmatched: 6. This CDR3 has 14 residues. CDR3 protein: CSVSSGGNYNEQFF. The CDR3 DNA follows: TGCAGCGTTAGTTCGGGGGGGAACTACAATGAGCAGTTCTTC.

This clonotype has a single count. V gene TRBV6-6 combines with J gene TRBJ2-1; 10 positions match TRBD2. Losses at the gene ends were 8 bases for V and 12 bases for J; bases not matched to a gene: 16. This CDR3 contains 15 residues. Germline CDR1 MNHNY, CDR2 SVGAGI (reference sequence). DNA of the CDR3: TGTGCCAGCTTTCCTACAGGGATAGTAGCGGGAGGGCAGTTCTTC. It is translated as CASFPTGIVAGGQFF.

There are many counts of this clonotype. This chain uses TRBV6-5 with TRBJ2-5; tentative D call: TRBD2 (6 bases). This CDR3 has 14 residues. Germline values: CDR1 MNHEY, CDR2 SVGAGI. V lost 6 bases to trimming and J lost 3 bases, with 14 bases between them. CDR3: CASSLGLGEETQYF. The CDR3 DNA reads as TGTGCCAGCAGCTTGGGACTGGGGGAAGAGACCCAGTACTTC.

The gene calls are TRBV6-2 or TRBV6-3 and TRBJ1-2; no clear D gene. The CDR3 is made up of 13 amino acids. Trimming removed 6 bases from V and 1 base from J, with 9 bases in between. Germline loops: CDR1 MNHEY, CDR2 SVGEGT. CDR3 in DNA: TGTGCCAGCAGACCACAGAATAACTATGGCTACACCTTC. Its translation: CASRPQNNYGYTF.

This clonotype was seen ten or more times. The chain employs TRBV12-3 or TRBV12-4 and TRBJ1-1, with D perhaps matching TRBD1 (5 bases). CDR3 length equals 14 residues. Trimming pared 6 bases from V and 1 base from J, leaving 12 bases between. The CDR3: CASRKTGGNTEAFF. Written as DNA, the CDR3 is TGTGCCAGCAGAAAAACAGGAGGGAACACTGAAGCTTTCTTT.

The J gene is TRBJ2-7, the V gene TRBV25-1; weak D call: TRBD1 (6 bases). The CDR3 length is 14 residues. Trimming cost V 1 base and J 5 bases, with 12 bases left between them. The germline CDR1 and CDR2 sequences are MGHDK and SYGVNS. CDR3 in amino acids: CASSEFGQRNEQYF. The DNA for the CDR3 is TGTGCCAGCAGTGAATTCGGACAGAGAAACGAGCAGTACTTC.

This clonotype was seen ten or more times. J is TRBJ1-1 and V is TRBV7-2; D may be TRBD1 (6 bases). Germline V lookup: CDR1 SGHTA, CDR2 FQGNSA. The germline V and J ends were trimmed by 0 bases and 4 bases, with 12 bases remaining between them. The CDR3 sequence is 15 residues long. CDR3 sequence: CASSLARGGSTEAFF. CDR3 coding DNA: TGTGCCAGCAGCTTAGCGAGGGGGGGGTCCACTGAAGCTTTCTTT.

At least ten counts were recorded for this clonotype. CDR3 DNA sequence: TGTGCCAGCAGCTTAGGCGGGGGGGCCCCAGATACGCAGTATTTT. As protein: CASSLGGGAPDTQYF. This chain links TRBV7-6 with TRBJ2-3; 9 bases align to TRBD2. The CDR3 contains 15 residues. The germline CDR1 and CDR2 sequences are SGHVS and FNYEAQ. V gave up 1 base and J gave up 4 bases; unmatched junction bases: 3.